This TCR beta chain was captured by sequencing in a study of blood T cell repertoires in COVID-19. Across the whole study: COVID-19 samples collected from the United States, Italy and Spain covered acute and convalescent phases.

Original analysis: Using reference gene primer amplification, nucleated cell counts were estimated. The data were produced by immunoSEQ multiplex PCR, yet TCRdb's version contains in-frame clones alone and is incomplete. V and J calls and clone size follow that table, whereas D and trimming were derived from the DNA. The table includes about 250,000 clones, approximately 85% detected once. The TCR sequence derives from a woman aged 25 to 39 with acute or convalescent COVID-19. Sequencing was performed on peripheral blood.

CDR3 sequence reads: CASSQDIDRNPYNEQFF. CDR3 nucleotides: TGTGCCAGCAGCCAGGACATTGACAGGAATCCTTACAATGAGCAGTTCTTC. The chain links TRBV14 to TRBJ2-1; maybe TRBD1 (6 bases). From germline, CDR1 is SGHDN and CDR2 FVKESK. Trimming removed 3 bases from V and 4 bases from J, with 19 bases in between. The CDR3 length is 17 residues. Supplemented by reference TRBV14 and TRBJ2-1, the full variable domain reads EAGVTQFPSHSVIEKGQTVTLRCDPISGHDNLYWYRRVMGKEIKFLLHFVKESKQDESGMPNNRFLAERTGGTYSTLKVQPAELEDSGVYFCASSQDIDRNPYNEQFFGPGTRLTVL.